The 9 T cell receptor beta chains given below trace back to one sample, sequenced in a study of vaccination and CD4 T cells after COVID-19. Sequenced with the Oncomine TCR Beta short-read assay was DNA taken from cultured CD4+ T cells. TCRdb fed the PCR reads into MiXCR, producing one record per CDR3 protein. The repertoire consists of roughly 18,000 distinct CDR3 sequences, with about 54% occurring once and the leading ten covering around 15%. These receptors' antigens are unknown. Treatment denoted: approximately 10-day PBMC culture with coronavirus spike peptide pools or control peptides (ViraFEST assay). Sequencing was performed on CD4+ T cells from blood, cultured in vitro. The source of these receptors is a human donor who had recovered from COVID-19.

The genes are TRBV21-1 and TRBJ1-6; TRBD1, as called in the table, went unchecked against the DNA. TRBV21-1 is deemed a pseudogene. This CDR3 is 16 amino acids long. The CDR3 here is CASSKVGHSYNSPLHF. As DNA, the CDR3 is TGTGCCAGCAGCAAAGTGGGACATTCCTATAATTCACCCCTCCACTTT.

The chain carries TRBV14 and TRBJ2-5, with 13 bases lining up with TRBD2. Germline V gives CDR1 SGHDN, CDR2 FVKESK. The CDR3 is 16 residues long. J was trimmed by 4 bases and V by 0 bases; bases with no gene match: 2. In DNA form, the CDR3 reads TGTGCCAGCAGCCAAGACAGGACTAGCGGGGGAGAGACCCAGTACTTC. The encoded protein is CASSQDRTSGGETQYF.

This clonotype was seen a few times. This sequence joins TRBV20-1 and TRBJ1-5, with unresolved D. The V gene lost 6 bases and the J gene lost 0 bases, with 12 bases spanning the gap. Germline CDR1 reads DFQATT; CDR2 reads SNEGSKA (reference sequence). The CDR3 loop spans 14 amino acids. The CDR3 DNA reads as TGCAGTGCGCCTACGCGAGGTAGCAATCAGCCCCAGCATTTT. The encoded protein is CSAPTRGSNQPQHF.

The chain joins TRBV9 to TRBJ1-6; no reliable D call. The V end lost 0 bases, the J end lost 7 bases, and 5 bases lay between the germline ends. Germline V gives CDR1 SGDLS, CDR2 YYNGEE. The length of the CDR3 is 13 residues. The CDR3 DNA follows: TGTGCCAGCAGCGTAGACCCGAATTCACCCCTCCACTTT. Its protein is CASSVDPNSPLHF.

The CDR3 nucleotides are TGTGCCAGCAGCTTGACAAGGAGGGTCGTTTATCAGCCCCAGCATTTT. Translating gives CASSLTRRVVYQPQHF. The rearrangement links TRBV2 to TRBJ1-5; no clear D. V was pared by 6 bases and J by 5 bases, with 20 bases between. From germline, CDR1 is SNHLY and CDR2 FYNNEI. The CDR3 is 16 residues long.

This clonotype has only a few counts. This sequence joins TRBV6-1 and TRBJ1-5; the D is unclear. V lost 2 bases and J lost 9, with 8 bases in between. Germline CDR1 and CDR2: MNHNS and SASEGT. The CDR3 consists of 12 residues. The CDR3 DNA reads TGTGCCAGCAGTGAACCTCGTAGGCCCCAGCATTTT. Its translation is CASSEPRRPQHF.

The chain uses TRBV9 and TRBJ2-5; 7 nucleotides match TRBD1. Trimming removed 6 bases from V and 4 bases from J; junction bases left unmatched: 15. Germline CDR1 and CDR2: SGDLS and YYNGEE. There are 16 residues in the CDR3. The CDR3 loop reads CASNAQQGSFGETQYF. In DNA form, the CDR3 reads TGTGCCAGCAACGCCCAACAGGGGTCTTTCGGAGAGACCCAGTACTTC.

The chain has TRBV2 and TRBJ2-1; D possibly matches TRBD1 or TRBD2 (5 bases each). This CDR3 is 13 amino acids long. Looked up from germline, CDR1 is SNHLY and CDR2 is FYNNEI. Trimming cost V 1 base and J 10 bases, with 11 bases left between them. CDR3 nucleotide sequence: TGTGCCAGCAGTGAAGGAGGGGAGCAAGAGCAGTTCTTC. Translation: CASSEGGEQEQFF.

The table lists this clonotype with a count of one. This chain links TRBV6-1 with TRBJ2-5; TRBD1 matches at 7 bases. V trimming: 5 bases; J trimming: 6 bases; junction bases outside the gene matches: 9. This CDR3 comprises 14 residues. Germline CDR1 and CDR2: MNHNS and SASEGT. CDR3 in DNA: TGTGCCAGCAGTCCCGACAGGGTGGTGCAGACCCAGTACTTC. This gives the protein CASSPDRVVQTQYF.